The clone carrying this TCR beta chain was counted many times. What it recognizes is unknown. V lost 2 bases to trimming and J lost 3 bases; unmatched junction nucleotides: 5. Germline values: CDR1 KGHSH, CDR2 LQKENI. This CDR3 is built from 15 residues. These data originate in a study of neurological immune-mediated disorders. By 5'RACE with 10-nucleotide random UMIs, the cDNA was made. A single run covered 15-18 subjects with over 180 million TCR-beta sequences. TCRdb analysed the 5' RACE reads with MiXCR anew, one entry per CDR3 protein. The table includes tens of thousands of distinct CDR3 sequences, 9% to 12% detected once. Broader study findings: Private repertoires in all groups were suggested by the absence of shared CDR3 amino acid sequences among expanded clones across subjects. The level of TCR clonal expansion was highest in patients with HTLV-1-associated myelopathy and lowest in multiple sclerosis, where it fell below the level seen in healthy controls.

The clonotype originates from a woman between 25 and 40 years old with HTLV-1-associated myelopathy (HAM/TSP). Sequenced material: PBMCs. The chain links TRBV18 to TRBJ2-3; 7 bases are a match to TRBD1. The CDR3 protein is CASSPIQGPTDTQYF. CDR3 bases: TGTGCCAGCTCACCAATACAGGGGCCAACAGATACGCAGTATTTT.